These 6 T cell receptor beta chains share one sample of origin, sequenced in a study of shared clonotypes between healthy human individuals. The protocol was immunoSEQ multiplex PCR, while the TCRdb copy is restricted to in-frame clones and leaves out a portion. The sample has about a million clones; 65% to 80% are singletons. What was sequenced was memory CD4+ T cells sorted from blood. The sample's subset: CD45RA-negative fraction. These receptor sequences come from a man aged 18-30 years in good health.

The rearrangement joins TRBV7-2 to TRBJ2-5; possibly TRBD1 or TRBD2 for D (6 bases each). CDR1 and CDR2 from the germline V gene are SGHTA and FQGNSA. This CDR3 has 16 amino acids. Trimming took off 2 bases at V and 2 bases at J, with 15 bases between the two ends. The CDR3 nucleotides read TGTGCCAGCAGCTTATCTGGGGGGACATTACAAGAGACCCAGTACTTC. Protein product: CASSLSGGTLQETQYF.

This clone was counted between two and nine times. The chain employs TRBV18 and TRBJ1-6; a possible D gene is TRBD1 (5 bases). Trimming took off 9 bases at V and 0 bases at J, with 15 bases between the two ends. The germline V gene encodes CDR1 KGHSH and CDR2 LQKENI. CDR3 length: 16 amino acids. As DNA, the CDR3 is TGTGCCAGTCTAGGGGCAGTAAGCTCCTATAATTCACCCCTCCACTTT. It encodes CASLGAVSSYNSPLHF.

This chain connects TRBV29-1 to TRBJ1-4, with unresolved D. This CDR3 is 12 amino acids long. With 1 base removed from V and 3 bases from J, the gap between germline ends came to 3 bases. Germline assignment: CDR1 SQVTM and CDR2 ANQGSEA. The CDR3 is CSVEVANEKLFF. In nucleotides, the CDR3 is TGCAGCGTTGAAGTCGCTAATGAAAAACTGTTTTTT.

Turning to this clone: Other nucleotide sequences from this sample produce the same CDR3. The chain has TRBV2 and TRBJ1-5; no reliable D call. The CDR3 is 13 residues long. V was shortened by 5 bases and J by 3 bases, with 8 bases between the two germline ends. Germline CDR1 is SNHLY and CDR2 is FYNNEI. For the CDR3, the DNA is TGTGCCAGCAGTAGGTCCCCCAATCAGCCCCAGCATTTT. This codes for CASSRSPNQPQHF.

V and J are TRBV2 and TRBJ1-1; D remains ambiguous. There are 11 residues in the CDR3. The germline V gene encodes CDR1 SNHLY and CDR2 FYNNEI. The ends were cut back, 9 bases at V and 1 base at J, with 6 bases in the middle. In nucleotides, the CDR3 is TGTGCCAGTCGAGAGAACACTGAAGCTTTCTTT. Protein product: CASRENTEAFF.

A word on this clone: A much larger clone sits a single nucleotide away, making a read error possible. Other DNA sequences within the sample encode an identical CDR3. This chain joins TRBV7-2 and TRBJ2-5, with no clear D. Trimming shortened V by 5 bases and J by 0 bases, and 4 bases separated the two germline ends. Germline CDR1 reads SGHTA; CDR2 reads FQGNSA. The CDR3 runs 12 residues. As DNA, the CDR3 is TGTGCCAGCAGCCCCAACCAAGAGACCCAGTACTTC. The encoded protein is CASSPNQETQYF.